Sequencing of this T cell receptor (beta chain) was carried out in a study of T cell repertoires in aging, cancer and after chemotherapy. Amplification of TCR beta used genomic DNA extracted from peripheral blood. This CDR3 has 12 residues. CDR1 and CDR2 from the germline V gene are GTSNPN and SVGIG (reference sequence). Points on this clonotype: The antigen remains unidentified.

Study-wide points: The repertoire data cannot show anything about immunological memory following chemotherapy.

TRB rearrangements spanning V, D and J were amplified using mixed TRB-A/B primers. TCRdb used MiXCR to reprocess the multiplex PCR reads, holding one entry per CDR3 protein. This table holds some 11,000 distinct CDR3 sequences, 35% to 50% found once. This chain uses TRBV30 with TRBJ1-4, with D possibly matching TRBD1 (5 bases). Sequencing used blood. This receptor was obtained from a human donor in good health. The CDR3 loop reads CAYRRDNEKLFF. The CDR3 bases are TGTGCTTACAGGCGAGATAATGAAAAACTGTTTTTT.